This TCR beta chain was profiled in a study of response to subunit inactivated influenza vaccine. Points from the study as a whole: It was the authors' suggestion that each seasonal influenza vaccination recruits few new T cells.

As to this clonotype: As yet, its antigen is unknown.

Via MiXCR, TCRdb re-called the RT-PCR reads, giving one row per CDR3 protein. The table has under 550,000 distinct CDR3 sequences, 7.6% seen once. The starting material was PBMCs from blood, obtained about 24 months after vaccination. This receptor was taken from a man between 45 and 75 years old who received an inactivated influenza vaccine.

For the CDR3, the DNA is TGTGCCAGCAGCGTAGAGTCCGGCGGTGGAAACACCATATATTTT. Protein sequence: CASSVESGGGNTIYF. The V gene is TRBV9, the J gene TRBJ1-3, with no clear D. This CDR3 region has 15 residues. Germline CDR1 and CDR2: SGDLS and YYNGEE. Trimming removed 0 bases from V and 3 bases from J, with 10 bases in between.